The rows below give T cell receptor beta chains drawn from one sample of a study of cytomegalovirus exposure and HLA in healthy donors. TCRdb's copy holds only in-frame clones and misses some; the assay was immunoSEQ multiplex PCR. The sample consists of more than 150,000 clones, about 81% of them appearing once. The sequencing sample was made of PBMCs. The source is a woman aged 18-30 years in good health and CMV-seronegative. CDR3s include the opening cysteine and the closing phenylalanine or tryptophan. The order of the fields is clone size, J gene, V gene, D gene, CDR3 length, CDR3 protein, CDR3 DNA. A D gene is named only where the DNA matches it firmly. A row's size may be missing; if present it is once, few, many or a size class.

clone size: -
J gene: TRBJ2-1
V gene: TRBV5-1
D gene: -
CDR3 length: 15
CDR3 protein: CASSLVGLGDDEQFF
CDR3 DNA: TGCGCCAGCAGCTTGGTGGGGCTCGGAGACGATGAGCAGTTCTTC

clone size: -
J gene: TRBJ2-5
V gene: TRBV28
D gene: -
CDR3 length: 14
CDR3 protein: CASNGGQLQETQYF
CDR3 DNA: TGTGCCAGCAACGGGGGGCAGCTTCAAGAGACCCAGTACTTC

clone size: -
J gene: TRBJ2-2
V gene: TRBV11-1
D gene: TRBD2
CDR3 length: 17
CDR3 protein: CASSLRLASGGTGELFF
CDR3 DNA: TGTGCCAGCAGCTTAAGGTTGGCTAGCGGGGGCACCGGGGAGCTGTTTTTT

clone size: -
J gene: TRBJ1-6
V gene: TRBV10-2
D gene: TRBD1
CDR3 length: 16
CDR3 protein: CASMDRVISYNSPLHF
CDR3 DNA: TGCGCCAGCATGGACAGGGTCATCTCCTATAATTCACCCCTCCACTTT

clone size: few
J gene: TRBJ1-2
V gene: TRBV29-1
D gene: -
CDR3 length: 12
CDR3 protein: CSVEGRRAGGTF
CDR3 DNA: TGCAGCGTTGAAGGCCGCAGGGCTGGAGGGACCTTC

clone size: -
J gene: TRBJ1-1
V gene: TRBV5-1
D gene: -
CDR3 length: 14
CDR3 protein: CASSLGGTNTEAFF
CDR3 DNA: TGCGCCAGCAGCTTGGGCGGAACTAACACTGAAGCTTTCTTT

clone size: once
J gene: TRBJ2-7
V gene: TRBV28
D gene: TRBD2
CDR3 length: 17
CDR3 protein: CASKRQRPGLAGREQYF
CDR3 DNA: TGTGCCAGTAAGCGACAGCGGCCCGGACTAGCGGGTCGCGAGCAGTACTTC

clone size: -
J gene: TRBJ2-3
V gene: TRBV6-4
D gene: -
CDR3 length: 13
CDR3 protein: CASSGEATDTQYF
CDR3 DNA: TGTGCCAGCAGTGGAGAAGCCACAGATACGCAGTATTTT

clone size: -
J gene: TRBJ2-2
V gene: TRBV5-4
D gene: TRBD1
CDR3 length: 16
CDR3 protein: CASSWDRGRLTGELFF
CDR3 DNA: TGTGCCAGCAGCTGGGACAGGGGGCGCCTCACCGGGGAGCTGTTTTTT

clone size: -
J gene: TRBJ1-1
V gene: TRBV10-3
D gene: -
CDR3 length: 12
CDR3 protein: CASRGGQGEAFF
CDR3 DNA: TGTGCCAGCAGGGGAGGGCAGGGCGAAGCTTTCTTT

clone size: few
J gene: TRBJ1-1
V gene: TRBV18
D gene: -
CDR3 length: 15
CDR3 protein: CASSLQGRWNTEAFF
CDR3 DNA: TGTGCCAGCTCACTACAAGGGAGGTGGAACACTGAAGCTTTCTTT

clone size: -
J gene: TRBJ2-2
V gene: TRBV7-7
D gene: -
CDR3 length: 15
CDR3 protein: CASSSPGALPGELFF
CDR3 DNA: TGTGCCAGCAGCTCACCAGGGGCTCTCCCCGGGGAGCTGTTTTTT

clone size: -
J gene: TRBJ1-4
V gene: TRBV30
D gene: TRBD1
CDR3 length: 14
CDR3 protein: CAWSMQGAYEKLFF
CDR3 DNA: TGTGCCTGGAGTATGCAGGGGGCTTATGAAAAACTGTTTTTT

clone size: -
J gene: TRBJ2-5
V gene: TRBV7-8
D gene: -
CDR3 length: 14
CDR3 protein: CASSLVLFQETQYF
CDR3 DNA: TGTGCCAGCAGCTTAGTTCTATTCCAAGAGACCCAGTACTTC

clone size: -
J gene: TRBJ2-4
V gene: TRBV5-4
D gene: -
CDR3 length: 15
CDR3 protein: CASQTDGLAKNIQYF
CDR3 DNA: TGTGCCAGCCAGACTGACGGACTAGCCAAAAACATTCAGTACTTC

clone size: -
J gene: TRBJ2-5
V gene: TRBV5-1
D gene: TRBD2
CDR3 length: 13
CDR3 protein: CASSRGGEETQYF
CDR3 DNA: TGCGCCAGCAGCCGGGGAGGGGAAGAGACCCAGTACTTC

clone size: once
J gene: TRBJ2-5
V gene: TRBV7-8
D gene: -
CDR3 length: 16
CDR3 protein: CASSPATRSNGETQYF
CDR3 DNA: TGTGCCAGCAGCCCCGCGACCAGATCCAACGGGGAGACCCAGTACTTC

clone size: -
J gene: TRBJ2-2
V gene: TRBV6-5
D gene: -
CDR3 length: 14
CDR3 protein: CASRGPRSTGELFF
CDR3 DNA: TGTGCCAGCAGGGGGCCGCGATCCACCGGGGAGCTGTTTTTT

clone size: few
J gene: TRBJ1-5
V gene: TRBV6-5
D gene: TRBD1
CDR3 length: 15
CDR3 protein: CASSLQGATNQPQHF
CDR3 DNA: TGTGCCAGCAGCTTACAGGGGGCCACGAATCAGCCCCAGCATTTT

clone size: -
J gene: TRBJ2-7
V gene: TRBV18
D gene: -
CDR3 length: 15
CDR3 protein: CASSLSSGDGYEQYF
CDR3 DNA: TGTGCCAGCTCACTGAGTTCCGGAGACGGCTACGAGCAGTACTTC

clone size: few
J gene: TRBJ2-7
V gene: TRBV5-4
D gene: -
CDR3 length: 12
CDR3 protein: CASSSQGREQYF
CDR3 DNA: TGTGCCAGCAGCTCCCAGGGAAGAGAGCAGTACTTC

clone size: few
J gene: TRBJ1-5
V gene: TRBV7-9
D gene: -
CDR3 length: 12
CDR3 protein: CASSSANQPQHF
CDR3 DNA: TGTGCCAGCAGTTCTGCGAATCAGCCCCAGCATTTT

clone size: -
J gene: TRBJ1-6
V gene: TRBV30
D gene: TRBD1
CDR3 length: 17
CDR3 protein: CAWSVLNRGLLNSPLHF
CDR3 DNA: TGTGCCTGGAGTGTACTTAACAGGGGGCTTTTAAATTCACCCCTCCACTTT

clone size: -
J gene: TRBJ2-3
V gene: TRBV5-1
D gene: TRBD2
CDR3 length: 16
CDR3 protein: CASSPRSGGPTDTQYF
CDR3 DNA: TGCGCCAGCAGCCCCAGGAGCGGGGGGCCCACAGATACGCAGTATTTT

clone size: -
J gene: TRBJ1-4
V gene: TRBV18
D gene: -
CDR3 length: 16
CDR3 protein: CASSQEPPATNEKLFF
CDR3 DNA: TGTGCCAGCTCGCAGGAACCCCCGGCAACTAATGAAAAACTGTTTTTT

clone size: -
J gene: TRBJ1-1
V gene: TRBV5-1
D gene: -
CDR3 length: 16
CDR3 protein: CASSFGSGTGNTEAFF
CDR3 DNA: TGCGCCAGCAGCTTTGGGAGCGGGACGGGGAACACTGAAGCTTTCTTT

clone size: -
J gene: TRBJ2-1
V gene: TRBV7-9
D gene: TRBD2
CDR3 length: 16
CDR3 protein: CASRLDSSGSPNEQFF
CDR3 DNA: TGTGCCAGCAGACTTGATAGTAGCGGGAGCCCCAATGAGCAGTTCTTC

clone size: -
J gene: TRBJ1-1
V gene: TRBV11-2
D gene: -
CDR3 length: 13
CDR3 protein: CASSPSGNTEAFF
CDR3 DNA: TGTGCCAGCAGCCCCTCCGGGAACACTGAAGCTTTCTTT

clone size: -
J gene: TRBJ2-5
V gene: TRBV18
D gene: -
CDR3 length: 13
CDR3 protein: CASSRLVGETQYF
CDR3 DNA: TGTGCCAGCTCACGCTTGGTCGGGGAGACCCAGTACTTC

clone size: -
J gene: TRBJ2-3
V gene: TRBV10-3
D gene: TRBD2
CDR3 length: 14
CDR3 protein: CAIRGLASTDTQYF
CDR3 DNA: TGTGCCATCAGGGGACTAGCGAGCACAGATACGCAGTATTTT

clone size: -
J gene: TRBJ1-1
V gene: TRBV6-6
D gene: -
CDR3 length: 14
CDR3 protein: CASSYSEGGTEAFF
CDR3 DNA: TGTGCCAGCAGTTACTCGGAGGGGGGGACTGAAGCTTTCTTT

clone size: -
J gene: TRBJ2-2
V gene: TRBV10-2
D gene: TRBD2
CDR3 length: 15
CDR3 protein: CASRASGGSAGELFF
CDR3 DNA: TGCGCCAGCAGAGCTAGCGGGGGGAGCGCCGGGGAGCTGTTTTTT

clone size: -
J gene: TRBJ2-5
V gene: TRBV5-1
D gene: -
CDR3 length: 15
CDR3 protein: CASSPLPGFEETQYF
CDR3 DNA: TGCGCCAGCAGCCCGCTCCCGGGATTCGAAGAGACCCAGTACTTC

clone size: -
J gene: TRBJ2-3
V gene: TRBV29-1
D gene: -
CDR3 length: 14
CDR3 protein: CSVEGGPSTDTQYF
CDR3 DNA: TGCAGCGTTGAAGGGGGGCCGAGCACAGATACGCAGTATTTT

clone size: -
J gene: TRBJ1-5
V gene: TRBV5-8
D gene: TRBD1
CDR3 length: 17
CDR3 protein: CASSLEGQSYSNQPQHF
CDR3 DNA: TGTGCCAGCAGCTTGGAGGGACAGAGTTATAGCAATCAGCCCCAGCATTTT

clone size: -
J gene: TRBJ1-5
V gene: TRBV19
D gene: -
CDR3 length: 16
CDR3 protein: CASSIGGGRSNQPQHF
CDR3 DNA: TGTGCCAGTAGTATTGGGGGGGGCAGGAGCAATCAGCCCCAGCATTTT

clone size: -
J gene: TRBJ1-3
V gene: TRBV9
D gene: -
CDR3 length: 16
CDR3 protein: CASSVGWASSGNTIYF
CDR3 DNA: TGTGCCAGCAGCGTAGGGTGGGCAAGCTCTGGAAACACCATATATTTT

clone size: -
J gene: TRBJ1-5
V gene: TRBV2
D gene: -
CDR3 length: 14
CDR3 protein: CASRPGYSNQPQHF
CDR3 DNA: TGTGCCAGCAGGCCAGGATATAGCAATCAGCCCCAGCATTTT

clone size: -
J gene: TRBJ1-4
V gene: TRBV6-1
D gene: -
CDR3 length: 14
CDR3 protein: CASNPTGPNEKLFF
CDR3 DNA: TGTGCCAGCAATCCGACAGGCCCGAATGAAAAACTGTTTTTT

clone size: few
J gene: TRBJ2-7
V gene: TRBV12-2
D gene: -
CDR3 length: 14
CDR3 protein: CASRLVGTSGEQYF
CDR3 DNA: TGTGCAAGTCGCTTAGTGGGGACTAGCGGGGAGCAGTACTTC

clone size: -
J gene: TRBJ1-2
V gene: TRBV6-5
D gene: -
CDR3 length: 12
CDR3 protein: CASSYEGWGYTF
CDR3 DNA: TGTGCCAGCAGTTACGAGGGATGGGGCTACACCTTC

clone size: once
J gene: TRBJ2-7
V gene: TRBV6-5
D gene: -
CDR3 length: 14
CDR3 protein: CASSYDRGNYEQYF
CDR3 DNA: TGTGCCAGCAGTTACGACAGAGGAAACTACGAGCAGTACTTC

clone size: -
J gene: TRBJ1-1
V gene: TRBV15
D gene: TRBD1
CDR3 length: 14
CDR3 protein: CATSSRGQDTEAFF
CDR3 DNA: TGTGCCACCAGCAGCAGGGGGCAGGACACTGAAGCTTTCTTT

clone size: few
J gene: TRBJ1-1
V gene: TRBV7-9
D gene: -
CDR3 length: 15
CDR3 protein: CASSPSTGISAEAFF
CDR3 DNA: TGTGCCAGCAGCCCCTCAACAGGAATAAGCGCTGAAGCTTTCTTT

clone size: -
J gene: TRBJ1-1
V gene: TRBV5-6
D gene: TRBD1
CDR3 length: 13
CDR3 protein: CASSWDRGREAFF
CDR3 DNA: TGTGCCAGCAGCTGGGACAGGGGGCGCGAAGCTTTCTTT

clone size: -
J gene: TRBJ2-4
V gene: TRBV5-1
D gene: TRBD1
CDR3 length: 14
CDR3 protein: CASSYAGTVNIQYF
CDR3 DNA: TGCGCCAGCAGCTACGCCGGGACAGTAAACATTCAGTACTTC

clone size: -
J gene: TRBJ2-4
V gene: TRBV28
D gene: TRBD2
CDR3 length: 16
CDR3 protein: CASSFASGGPPNIQYF
CDR3 DNA: TGTGCCAGCAGCTTCGCCTCGGGAGGGCCCCCAAACATTCAGTACTTC

clone size: -
J gene: TRBJ2-7
V gene: TRBV18
D gene: TRBD1
CDR3 length: 13
CDR3 protein: CASSLGQGVEQYF
CDR3 DNA: TGTGCCAGCTCACTAGGACAGGGGGTCGAGCAGTACTTC

clone size: once
J gene: TRBJ1-3
V gene: TRBV18
D gene: -
CDR3 length: 14
CDR3 protein: CASSPPGVVDTIYF
CDR3 DNA: TGTGCCAGCTCACCTCCGGGAGTGGTGGACACCATATATTTT

clone size: few
J gene: TRBJ2-1
V gene: TRBV27
D gene: -
CDR3 length: 15
CDR3 protein: CASSLGLSSYNEQFF
CDR3 DNA: TGTGCCAGCAGTCTAGGACTCAGCTCCTACAATGAGCAGTTCTTC

clone size: -
J gene: TRBJ2-1
V gene: TRBV27
D gene: TRBD2
CDR3 length: 14
CDR3 protein: CASRLAGVYNEQFF
CDR3 DNA: TGTGCCAGCAGACTAGCGGGAGTGTACAATGAGCAGTTCTTC

clone size: few
J gene: TRBJ1-5
V gene: TRBV2
D gene: TRBD1
CDR3 length: 15
CDR3 protein: CASRDRGTGNQPQHF
CDR3 DNA: TGTGCCAGCCGGGACAGGGGAACAGGCAATCAGCCCCAGCATTTT

clone size: -
J gene: TRBJ2-2
V gene: TRBV7-2
D gene: TRBD2
CDR3 length: 19
CDR3 protein: CASSSSGLAGVALAGELFF
CDR3 DNA: TGTGCCAGCAGCTCCTCGGGACTAGCGGGAGTTGCGTTAGCCGGGGAGCTGTTTTTT

clone size: -
J gene: TRBJ2-3
V gene: TRBV7-3
D gene: TRBD2
CDR3 length: 18
CDR3 protein: CASSLIGGTSGFTDTQYF
CDR3 DNA: TGTGCCAGCAGCTTAATAGGAGGGACTAGCGGATTCACAGATACGCAGTATTTT

clone size: -
J gene: TRBJ2-5
V gene: TRBV9
D gene: -
CDR3 length: 14
CDR3 protein: CASSVYGDVETQYF
CDR3 DNA: TGTGCCAGCAGCGTATACGGGGATGTGGAGACCCAGTACTTC